This T cell receptor beta chain is from a study of breast tumors, draining lymph nodes, adjacent tissues. Samples came from axillary lymph nodes draining the breast cancer. Germline loops: CDR1 LGHDT, CDR2 YNNKEL (reference sequence). V was trimmed by 1 base and J by 3 bases, leaving 3 bases between them. The CDR3 totals 13 residues. This clonotype was counted ten times or more. Its target is not known. TCRdb reprocessed the multiplex PCR reads with MiXCR, giving one entry per CDR3 protein. The profile shows over 130,000 distinct CDR3 sequences, approximately 32% of them singletons. Study-level findings and limits: Compared with basal-like, luminal-like tumors shared significantly more repertoire with nontumor tissue.

The chain carries TRBV3-1 and TRBJ1-4; D remains ambiguous. The sample comprised axillary lymph node tissue. This receptor was obtained from a female donor with breast cancer. Some clones in this sample may be carry-over from other donors' samples. For the CDR3, the DNA is TGTGCCAGCAGCCAAGGTGCTAATGAAAAACTGTTTTTT. Amino acid sequence: CASSQGANEKLFF.